This passage covers 25 T cell receptor beta chains from one sample sequenced in a study of blood T cells in healthy people across ages. Then a second PCR, running roughly 7 to 11 cycles, was carried out with a sample-barcoded 5' primer and a J-beta primer mix. One entry per CDR3 protein results from TCRdb running MiXCR on the 5' RACE reads. The table includes approximately 2,000,000 distinct CDR3 sequences, around 40% detected once. Material for sequencing was blood. The source is a human donor in good health.

This clonotype was observed a handful of times. The rearrangement uses TRBV7-8 and TRBJ2-1, with D possibly TRBD1 on 6 matching bases. Germline CDR1 is SGHVS and CDR2 is FQNEAQ. The V end was cut by 6 bases, the J end by 0 bases, with 18 bases between. This CDR3 spans 17 amino acids. CDR3 DNA: TGTGCCAGCAGGCTGAACTTGGGACACCTCTCCTACAATGAGCAGTTCTTC. Translating gives CASRLNLGHLSYNEQFF.

This clonotype was counted a few times. This chain uses TRBV4-3 with TRBJ2-6, with no clear D. Deletions cut 2 bases from V and 0 bases from J, with 8 bases between. Germline V gives CDR1 LGHNA, CDR2 YSLEER. CDR3 length: 16 residues. The CDR3 loop reads CASSQMGSSGANVLTF. The CDR3 DNA is TGCGCCAGCAGCCAAATGGGAAGCTCTGGGGCCAACGTCCTGACTTTC.

The chain combines TRBV6-2 or TRBV6-3 with TRBJ2-6; TRBD1 is a possible D gene (6 bases). The ends were cut back, 7 bases at V and 2 bases at J, with 12 bases in the middle. Germline CDR1 is MNHEY and CDR2 is SVGEGT. The length of the CDR3 is 15 residues. DNA of the CDR3: TGTGCCAGCAACCAAGGGGGTGCTGGGGCCAACGTCCTGACTTTC. Its protein is CASNQGGAGANVLTF.

This clonotype was detected only a few times. This chain joins TRBV28 and TRBJ2-1; possible D gene TRBD2, 6 bases. Between the trimmed V and J ends, which lost 4 bases and 0 bases, there was a span of 13 bases. CDR1 is MDHEN, CDR2 SYDVKM, per germline. The CDR3 sequence is 16 residues long. CDR3 in DNA: TGTGCCAGCAGTTCCCTAGCGCCCAGCTCCTACAATGAGCAGTTCTTC. It codes for CASSSLAPSSYNEQFF.

In this sample, this clonotype turned up a few times. V usage is TRBV28 and J usage is TRBJ2-5, with D maybe TRBD2 (6 bases). The J call may be in error: the DNA end matches TRBJ2-7 better. Germline V gene lookup returns CDR1 MDHEN and CDR2 SYDVKM. The CDR3 has 14 amino acids. The CDR3 DNA sequence: TGTGCCAGCAGTGGGGTGGCGGGAATAGGCGAGCAGTACTTC. Translating gives CASSGVAGIGEQYF.

The chain couples TRBV6-2 or TRBV6-3 to TRBJ2-4; D perhaps matches TRBD2 (5 bases). Trimming removed 6 bases from V and 5 bases from J, with 11 bases in between. The germline CDR1 and CDR2 sequences are MNHEY and SVGEGT. The CDR3 is 13 amino acids. The CDR3 nucleotides read TGTGCCAGCAGCCCGTTGAGGGAAAACATTCAGTACTTC. This gives the protein CASSPLRENIQYF.

The rearrangement uses TRBV20-1 and TRBJ2-5; D remains ambiguous. The closer fit of TRBJ2-7 to the DNA end suggests the J call may be wrong. In germline, CDR1 is DFQATT, CDR2 SNEGSKA (reference sequence). This CDR3 region has 15 residues. DNA of the CDR3: TGCAGTGCTAGAGATTTAACCGGGCAGATCTGCGAGCAGTACTTC. It is translated as CSARDLTGQICEQYF.

The chain recombines TRBV28 with TRBJ1-2; 7 nucleotides match TRBD1. The germline V gene has CDR1 MDHEN and CDR2 SYDVKM. After removal of 5 bases from V and 3 bases from J, the junction contained 6 bases not matched to a gene. CDR3 length: 14 residues. This CDR3 reads CASSQRGLYYGYTF. CDR3 bases: TGTGCCAGCAGTCAAAGGGGGCTGTACTATGGCTACACCTTC.

The gene calls are TRBV20-1 and TRBJ1-2; 8 nucleotides align to TRBD1. V was pared by 4 bases and J by 5 bases, with 9 bases of the junction left unmatched. Per germline, CDR1 DFQATT and CDR2 SNEGSKA (reference sequence). The CDR3 has 14 amino acids. In nucleotides, the CDR3 is TGCAGTGCTATAACCCAGGGGGCTGGGTATGGCTACACCTTC. Translation gives CSAITQGAGYGYTF.

This chain uses TRBV4-1 with TRBJ2-1, with D perhaps matching TRBD1 (5 bases). V dropped 0 bases and J dropped 8 bases, with 14 bases sitting between them. The CDR3 is 15 amino acids. The germline CDR1 and CDR2 sequences are MGHRA and YSYEKL. The CDR3: CASSQDLPRGDEQFF. CDR3 sequence (DNA): TGCGCCAGCAGCCAAGATCTTCCTAGGGGCGATGAGCAGTTCTTC.

This chain connects TRBV7-2 to TRBJ1-2; no definite D call. Germline V gives CDR1 SGHTA, CDR2 FQGNSA. V gave up 5 bases and J gave up 5 bases, with 18 bases separating them. CDR3 length: 15 amino acids. The CDR3: CASSPLGRWSYGYTF. The CDR3, as DNA: TGTGCCAGCAGCCCCCTCGGGAGATGGTCTTATGGCTACACCTTC.

J is TRBJ1-5 and V is TRBV7-2; 8 bases fit TRBD1. V lost 4 bases, J lost 4 bases, and 6 bases stayed unmatched. Germline CDR1 SGHTA, CDR2 FQGNSA. This CDR3 is built from 15 residues. CDR3 bases: TGTGCCAGCAGCTACGGGACAGGCAATAATCAGCCCCAGCATTTT. Protein sequence: CASSYGTGNNQPQHF.

This rearrangement joins TRBV4-3 to TRBJ1-6; perhaps TRBD1 as D (5 bases). The CDR3 contains 16 residues. The germline V gene encodes CDR1 LGHNA and CDR2 YSLEER. Trimming left V 0 bases short and J 9 bases short, with 15 bases between. The CDR3 loop is CASSQDYGQGCSPLHF. Here the CDR3 DNA reads TGCGCCAGCAGCCAAGATTACGGGCAGGGCTGTTCACCCCTCCACTTT.

This chain links TRBV20-1 with TRBJ2-3; D may be TRBD2 (6 bases). Trimming removed 8 bases at V and 1 base at J, with 10 bases between. CDR1 DFQATT and CDR2 SNEGSKA come from the germline V gene (reference sequence). This CDR3 has 12 residues. CDR3 sequence reads: CSRAGGTDTQYF. The CDR3 DNA reads TGCAGTCGAGCGGGCGGCACAGATACGCAGTATTTT.

The genes are TRBV6-2 or TRBV6-3 and TRBJ1-1; D is undetermined. The CDR3 has 14 residues. Germline-derived CDR1 and CDR2 are MNHEY and SVGEGT. V lost 2 bases to trimming and J lost 5 bases, with 12 bases between them. The CDR3 DNA sequence: TGTGCCAGCAGTTACGGGCTAGGGAAAACTGAAGCTTTCTTT. Amino acids: CASSYGLGKTEAFF.

The chain joins TRBV7-2 to TRBJ1-6; D ambiguous. Per the germline V gene, CDR1 is SGHTA and CDR2 is FQGNSA. This CDR3 is built from 13 residues. Trimming pared 4 bases from V and 7 bases from J, leaving 8 bases between. CDR3 nucleotide sequence: TGTGCCAGCAGCTATGGGAGGAATTCACCCCTCCACTTT. Protein product: CASSYGRNSPLHF. The full variable domain, its missing parts supplied by reference TRBV7-2 and TRBJ1-6, is GAGVSQSPSNKVTEKGKDVELRCDPISGHTALYWYRQSLGQGLEFLIYFQGNSAPDKSGLPSDRFSAERTGGSVSTLTIQRTQQEDSAVYLCASSYGRNSPLHFGNGTRLTVT.

This sequence joins TRBV6-5 and TRBJ2-2; D might be TRBD2 (5 bases). CDR1 is MNHEY, CDR2 SVGAGI, per germline. The CDR3 has 15 residues. V shed 4 bases and J shed 3 bases, with 12 bases lying between them. In DNA form, the CDR3 reads TGTGCCAGCAGTTTTGGGGAGAGTGACACCGGGGAGCTGTTTTTT. Amino acid sequence: CASSFGESDTGELFF.

As DNA, the CDR3 is TGTGCCAGCAGCGTAGCCCCGACAGGGGCGAACTATGGCTACACCTTC. Its translation: CASSVAPTGANYGYTF. V and J are TRBV9 and TRBJ1-2; 8 nucleotides agree with TRBD1. There are 16 residues in the CDR3. V was pared by 0 bases and J by 2 bases, with 6 bases of the junction left unmatched. The germline CDR1 and CDR2 sequences are SGDLS and YYNGEE.

This clonotype was seen only a few times. V is TRBV9 and J is TRBJ1-6, with 8 bases that match TRBD1. This CDR3 has 15 residues. With 2 bases clipped from V and 7 bases from J, the junction kept 5 bases outside the gene matches. CDR1 SGDLS and CDR2 YYNGEE come from the germline V gene. The CDR3 region is CASSVGQGQNSPLHF. DNA for the CDR3: TGTGCCAGCAGCGTCGGACAGGGTCAAAATTCACCCCTCCACTTT. The entire variable domain, with the rest obtained from reference TRBV9 and TRBJ1-6, is as follows: DSGVTQTPKHLITATGQRVTLRCSPRSGDLSVYWYQQSLDQGLQFLIQYYNGEERAKGNILERFSAQQFPDLHSELNLSSLELGDSALYFCASSVGQGQNSPLHFGNGTRLTVT.

This clonotype was picked up a small number of times. The chain uses TRBV7-9 and TRBJ1-6, with D unclear. CDR3 length equals 14 residues. Germline V lookup: CDR1 SEHNR, CDR2 FQNEAQ (reference sequence). Trimming shortened V by 7 bases and J by 5 bases, and 12 bases separated the two germline ends. The CDR3 spells CASNFRKDNSPLHF. DNA for the CDR3: TGTGCCAGCAACTTTAGGAAGGATAATTCACCCCTCCACTTT.

This clonotype was observed a few times. The chain joins TRBV6-2 or TRBV6-3 to TRBJ2-7, with D tentatively TRBD1 (5 bases). The J call may not be correct, given that the DNA end is closer to TRBJ2-5. From germline, CDR1 is MNHEY and CDR2 SVGEGT. The CDR3 loop spans 12 amino acids. The CDR3 DNA is TGTGCCAGCAGGGAAAACAGGGAGACCCAGTACTTC. Its translation is CASRENRETQYF.

The V and J genes are TRBV27 and TRBJ2-1; tentatively, D is TRBD1 or TRBD2 (5 bases each). The CDR3 contains 14 residues. Germline V gene data show CDR1 as MNHEY and CDR2 as SMNVEV (reference sequence). V was clipped by 7 bases and J by 8 bases, with 18 bases between them. The CDR3 nucleotides read TGTGCCAGCATCTCGGGGCAGGTACATGATGAGCAGTTCTTC. This codes for CASISGQVHDEQFF.

In this sample, this clonotype turned up a few times. The rearrangement links TRBV4-3 to TRBJ2-3; weak D call: TRBD2 (6 bases). CDR1 LGHNA and CDR2 YSLEER come from the germline V gene. This CDR3 has 17 residues. V was pared by 0 bases and J by 7 bases, with 20 bases between. CDR3 sequence: CASSQDLGRGGLHTQYF. DNA of the CDR3: TGCGCCAGCAGCCAAGATCTGGGGCGGGGAGGACTTCATACGCAGTATTTT.

CDR3 DNA: TGTGCCAGCAGTCAGGATGTCACCGGGGAGCTGTTTTTT. This translates into CASSQDVTGELFF. The chain combines TRBV6-2 or TRBV6-3 with TRBJ2-2; D is undetermined. V was cut by 5 bases and J by 4 bases, with 8 bases left in between. The CDR3 runs 13 residues. Germline V gene sequence: CDR1 MNHEY, CDR2 SVGEGT.

This clonotype appeared a single time. The chain uses TRBV29-1 and TRBJ1-1, with TRBD1 as a possible D gene (5 bases). The V gene's germline CDR1 is SQVTM and CDR2 ANQGSEA. There are 14 residues in the CDR3. Trimming removed 1 base at V and 4 bases at J, with 13 bases between. Here the CDR3 reads CSVEVRGKSTEAFF. DNA of the CDR3: TGCAGCGTTGAAGTGAGGGGAAAAAGCACTGAAGCTTTCTTT. Combining the CDR3 with reference TRBV29-1 and TRBJ1-1 gives the whole variable domain SAVISQKPSRDICQRGTSLTIQCQVDSQVTMMFWYRQQPGQSLTLIATANQGSEATYESGFVIDKFPISRPNLTFSTLTVSNMSPEDSSIYLCSVEVRGKSTEAFFGQGTRLTVV.